This entry lists 12 T cell receptor beta chains sequenced from one sample in a study of identical twins' blood T cells (dated by TCRdb to the early 2010s). Library creation used 5' RACE. Sequencing was performed on an Illumina Genome Analyzer IIx. TCRdb cleaned the public reads at Q25 with fastp, built clones with MiXCR and kept in-frame beta chains. Each record represents a unique CDR3 protein, reported with the most common genes and DNA among its rows. The sample includes a few hundred thousand distinct CDR3 sequences, with about 28% observed a single time. Of the sample, 6.1% is held by the ten largest clones. Sequencing input: PBMCs. The receptors shown here come from a woman between 18 and 55 years old in good health.

This sequence joins TRBV18 and TRBJ1-1; D unresolved. V was cut by 2 bases and J by 8 bases, with 9 bases left in between. This CDR3 contains 12 residues. The germline gives CDR1 KGHSH, CDR2 LQKENI. In DNA, the CDR3 is TGTGCCAGCTCACCAGCACAGAACGAAGCTTTCTTT. This encodes CASSPAQNEAFF.

This clonotype occurred a few times. This chain joins TRBV25-1 and TRBJ1-4, with 7 bases identical to TRBD1. This CDR3 region has 14 residues. V shed 6 bases, J shed 5 bases, and the junction held 6 bases outside the gene matches. From germline, CDR1 is MGHDK and CDR2 SYGVNS. CDR3 sequence reads: CASSQTGRNEKLFF. DNA for the CDR3: TGTGCCAGCAGCCAGACAGGGAGGAATGAAAAACTGTTTTTT.

This clonotype was counted a few times. The chain is built from TRBV18 and TRBJ1-5; D not certain. CDR1 and CDR2 from the germline V gene are KGHSH and LQKENI. V was pared by 5 bases and J by 8 bases, with 13 bases between. This CDR3 spans 13 amino acids. The CDR3 DNA sequence: TGTGCCAGCTCAGTCCTTGCAAGGGAGCCCCAGCATTTT. Translated: CASSVLAREPQHF.

The rearrangement links TRBV4-3 to TRBJ2-1; D may be TRBD1 (5 bases). The germline gives CDR1 LGHNA, CDR2 YSLEER. V was cut by 0 bases and J by 1 base, with 7 bases left in between. The CDR3 totals 15 residues. This chain's CDR3 is CASSQETASYNEQFF. In nucleotides, the CDR3 is TGCGCCAGCAGCCAAGAGACAGCATCCTACAATGAGCAGTTCTTC.

This clonotype was seen ten or more times. The gene calls are TRBV2 and TRBJ2-3; D is uncertain. The CDR3 totals 12 residues. Between the trimmed V and J ends, which lost 6 bases and 4 bases, there was a span of 8 bases. Germline values: CDR1 SNHLY, CDR2 FYNNEI. The CDR3 loop reads CASRQQADTQYF. The CDR3 nucleotides read TGTGCCAGCAGGCAACAAGCAGATACGCAGTATTTT.

This clonotype has at least ten counts. The V gene is TRBV4-3, the J gene TRBJ2-1; D assignment may be TRBD1 or TRBD2 (5 bases each). Germline loops: CDR1 LGHNA, CDR2 YSLEER. The CDR3 length is 15 residues. V gave up 0 bases and J gave up 5 bases, with 11 bases separating them. CDR3 in DNA: TGCGCCAGCAGCCAAGACGTCGGGACCGACAATGAGCAGTTCTTC. This codes for CASSQDVGTDNEQFF.

The J gene is TRBJ1-2, the V gene TRBV2; TRBD1 is a possible D gene (6 bases). V was pared by 7 bases and J by 1 base, with 13 bases between. This CDR3 is 14 amino acids long. CDR1 and CDR2 from the germline V gene are SNHLY and FYNNEI. In DNA, the CDR3 is TGTGCCAGCACGGGGGCAGCGAGTAACTATGGCTACACCTTC. Its translation is CASTGAASNYGYTF.

This clonotype was recorded at least ten times. V is TRBV12-3 or TRBV12-4 and J is TRBJ2-7; a weak D match, TRBD1 (6 bases). This CDR3 is built from 12 residues. Deletions cut 6 bases from V and 7 bases from J, with 13 bases between. The CDR3 nucleotides are TGTGCCAGCAGAAACAGGGTCGATGAGCAGTACTTC. It specifies CASRNRVDEQYF.

The chain is built from TRBV19 and TRBJ2-1, with D perhaps matching TRBD1 (7 bases). Per germline, CDR1 LNHDA and CDR2 SQIVND (reference sequence). CDR3 length: 16 residues. V was shortened by 9 bases and J by 0 bases, with 18 bases between the two germline ends. The CDR3 reads CASKGGGARSYNEQFF. CDR3 coding DNA: TGTGCCAGCAAAGGGGGCGGGGCGCGCTCCTACAATGAGCAGTTCTTC.

This chain links TRBV27 with TRBJ2-1; TRBD2 matches at 14 bases. The trim removed 5 bases at V and 6 bases at J, leaving 6 bases unmatched. The germline V gene has CDR1 MNHEY and CDR2 SMNVEV (reference sequence). CDR3 length: 16 amino acids. CDR3 bases: TGTGCCAGCAGTCCATCGGGACTAGCGGGAGCCAATGAGCAGTTCTTC. Residues: CASSPSGLAGANEQFF.

This clonotype was counted at least ten times. The gene calls are TRBV19 and TRBJ1-2; 9 nucleotides align to TRBD1. The CDR3 sequence is 14 residues long. Trimming cost V 7 bases and J 8 bases; bases outside gene matches: 11. CDR1 and CDR2 from the germline V gene are LNHDA and SQIVND (reference sequence). The DNA for the CDR3 is TGTGCCAGTACCCTCCGGGACAGGGAATACGGCTACACCTTC. It encodes CASTLRDREYGYTF.

The chain carries TRBV10-2 and TRBJ1-6; weak D call: TRBD1 (6 bases). Germline V gene lookup returns CDR1 WSHSY and CDR2 SAAADI. Trimming cost V 6 bases and J 5 bases, with 11 bases left between them. The CDR3 is 14 residues long. DNA for the CDR3: TGCGCCAGCAGCGCCGGGACAAATAATTCACCCCTCCACTTT. This encodes CASSAGTNNSPLHF.